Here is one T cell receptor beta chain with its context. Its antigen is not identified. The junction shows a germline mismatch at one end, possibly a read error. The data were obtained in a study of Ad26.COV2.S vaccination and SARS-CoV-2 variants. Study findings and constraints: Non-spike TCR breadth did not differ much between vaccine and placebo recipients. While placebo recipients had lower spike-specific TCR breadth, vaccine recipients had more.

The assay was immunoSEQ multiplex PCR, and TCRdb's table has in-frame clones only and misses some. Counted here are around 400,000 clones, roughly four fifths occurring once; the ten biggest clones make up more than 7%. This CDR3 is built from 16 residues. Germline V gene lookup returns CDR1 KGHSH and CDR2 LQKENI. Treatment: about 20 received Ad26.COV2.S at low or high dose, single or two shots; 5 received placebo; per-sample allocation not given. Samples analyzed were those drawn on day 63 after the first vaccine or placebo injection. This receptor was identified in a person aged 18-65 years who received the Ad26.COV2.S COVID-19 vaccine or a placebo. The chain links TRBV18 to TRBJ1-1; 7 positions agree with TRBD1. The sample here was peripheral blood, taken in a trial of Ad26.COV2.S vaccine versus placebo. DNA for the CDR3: TGTGCCAGCTCAGAATCCAAGGGGGCAGGGAACGCTGAAGCTTTCTTT. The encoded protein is CASSESKGAGNAEAFF.